The source of this T cell receptor (beta chain) is a study of T cells in Graves' hyperthyroidism and ophthalmopathy. TCR beta CDR3 regions were amplified from RNA transcripts. Carried out on the TCR CDR3, a first-round RT-PCR used the HTBI primer set. MiXCR, applied by TCRdb to the multiplex PCR reads, yields one record per CDR3 protein. The sample has approximately 380,000 distinct CDR3 sequences; around an eighth are singletons. This clonotype has only a few counts. The CDR3 loop spans 18 amino acids. V was cut by 7 bases and J by 1 base, with 26 bases left in between. CDR1 is SGHTS, CDR2 YDEGEE, per germline.

The chain couples TRBV5-8 to TRBJ1-1, with D tentatively TRBD1 (5 bases). The TCR comes from a man between 50 and 59 years old with Graves' ophthalmopathy. Material: blood. As DNA, the CDR3 is TGTGCCAGCGCGCCCACTACAGGAATCCCGCCCGGGAACACTGAAGCTTTCTTT. Protein sequence: CASAPTTGIPPGNTEAFF.